The sample holds many counts of the clone carrying this T cell receptor beta chain. Antigen: not known. Time point given: healthy volunteer bleed at 6 weeks. The authors' total RNA extraction used unfractionated whole blood. CDR1 is MDHEN and CDR2 is SYDVKM in the germline V gene. J was trimmed by 7 bases and V by 4 bases; bases with no gene match: 8. The CDR3 sequence is 15 residues long. It was the library that attached unique molecular identifiers to individual cDNA molecules. Original handling: A typical sample had 100,000 or so TCRs, with about 23,224 to 690,600 overall. TCRdb re-derived calls from the RACE reads in MiXCR, one entry per CDR3 protein. These V and J calls rely on TCRdb rather than the paper's analysis. The table shows more than 35,000 distinct CDR3 sequences, with 3.7% occurring only once. The data were obtained in a study of human T cells and chemical hapten exposure. For the study at large: Per-sample TCR yield variation was attributed mainly to small pooled library volume differences.

General study points: With DPC sensitization, TCRs exceeding 1 in 1000 frequency showed no change.

This TCR was sampled from a human donor in good health. Some clones in this sample may be carry-over from other donors' samples. Sequenced sample: whole blood. The chain recombines TRBV28 with TRBJ2-1, with 9 bases lining up with TRBD1. The CDR3 reads CASSSYRGLRNEQFF. The CDR3 nucleotides are TGTGCCAGCAGTTCGTACAGGGGGCTGAGGAATGAGCAGTTCTTC. Combining the CDR3 with reference TRBV28 and TRBJ2-1 gives the whole variable domain DVKVTQSSRYLVKRTGEKVFLECVQDMDHENMFWYRQDPGLGLRLIYFSYDVKMKEKGDIPEGYSVSREKKERFSLILESASTNQTSMYLCASSSYRGLRNEQFFGPGTRLTVL.